This T cell receptor beta chain was documented in a study of CD8+ T cells in alopecia areata. Treatment here: oral pan-JAK inhibitor, 5-10 mg twice daily. After isolation, RNA underwent reverse transcription to generate cDNA as the sequencing template. Only in-frame clones appear in the TCRdb table, and some are missing; sequencing was by immunoSEQ multiplex PCR. The repertoire includes 110,000 or so clones, less than 60% of them detected once, and about 3.7% sits in the top ten. The germline CDR1 and CDR2 sequences are SNHLY and FYNNEI. V was pared by 7 bases and J by 4 bases, with 19 bases between. The CDR3 is 15 residues long.

The sample consisted of CD4+ T cells sorted from blood, taken at week 24, from a patient treated with tofacitinib. This sequence originates from a human donor with alopecia areata. The V call is TRBV2, the J call TRBJ1-2; TRBD1 might be the D (5 bases). In nucleotides, the CDR3 is TGTGCCAGCAAACCGGACACCACTATTTCCTATGGCTACACCTTC. It translates to CASKPDTTISYGYTF.